The source of this TCR beta chain is a study of cytomegalovirus exposure and HLA in healthy donors. Primers for the PCR totalled 60 Vbeta and 13 Jbeta. Sequencing used immunoSEQ multiplex PCR; TCRdb keeps in-frame clones, though not all of them. Of some 140,000 clones in the sample, approximately 80% were seen once. This CDR3 comprises 17 residues. V shed 0 bases and J shed 6 bases, with 18 bases lying between them. The germline gives CDR1 SGDLS, CDR2 YYNGEE. Input material: PBMCs. The sequence came from a woman aged 45-65 years in good health and CMV-seropositive. The chain carries TRBV9 and TRBJ1-4; TRBD1 might be the D (5 bases). The CDR3 protein is CASSVALRDPGDEKLFF. DNA of the CDR3: TGTGCCAGCAGCGTAGCTCTCCGGGACCCGGGGGATGAAAAACTGTTTTTT.